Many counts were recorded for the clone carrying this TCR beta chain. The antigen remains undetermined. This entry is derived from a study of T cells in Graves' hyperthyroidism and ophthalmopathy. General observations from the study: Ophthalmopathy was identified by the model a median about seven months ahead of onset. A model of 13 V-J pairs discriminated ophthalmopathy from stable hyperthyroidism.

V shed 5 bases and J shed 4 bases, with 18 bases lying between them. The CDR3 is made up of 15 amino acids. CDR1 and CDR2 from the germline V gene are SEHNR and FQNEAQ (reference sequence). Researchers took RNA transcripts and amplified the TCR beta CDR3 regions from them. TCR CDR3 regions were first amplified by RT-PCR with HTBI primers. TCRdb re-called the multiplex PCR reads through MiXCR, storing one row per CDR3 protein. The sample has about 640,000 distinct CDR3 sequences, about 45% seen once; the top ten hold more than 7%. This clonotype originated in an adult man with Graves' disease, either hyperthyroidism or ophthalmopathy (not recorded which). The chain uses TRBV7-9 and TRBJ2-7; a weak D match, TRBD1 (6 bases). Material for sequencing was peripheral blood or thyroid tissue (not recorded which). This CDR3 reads CASSRIGQGTYEQYF. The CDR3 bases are TGTGCCAGCAGCCGAATAGGGCAGGGGACGTACGAGCAGTACTTC.